This T cell receptor (beta chain) was sequenced during a study of regulatory T cells in long-lasting Graves disease. Study details: By definition, persistent Graves' disease involved antithyroid drugs for over 5 years alongside positive TSH receptor antibodies.

This CDR3 contains 16 residues. J gave up 5 bases and V 7 bases, and 16 bases lay outside the gene matches. Germline assignment: CDR1 KGHSH and CDR2 LQKENI. As regards this clonotype: Its target is unknown.

Library construction for TCR beta used iRepertoire HTBI primers and Arm-PCR of CDR3 regions. TCRdb re-called the multiplex PCR reads with MiXCR, one entry per CDR3 protein. The top ten clones hold 6.5% to 10% of a sample with around 510,000 distinct CDR3 sequences, 20% of them seen once. General study points: Relative to new patients (966), persistent patients exhibited greater sharing of public clonotypes (2,741).

Documented time point: persistent/refractory GD, antithyroid drugs over 5 years with positive TRAb. PBMCs were the source of the RNA used for TCR sequencing. The patient group derived from an endocrinology department in Xi'an, China. The V and J genes are TRBV18 and TRBJ2-7; 8 bases map to TRBD1. This clonotype was sampled from a female donor with Graves disease. The material sequenced was peripheral blood mononuclear cells (PBMCs), taken when the disease was refractory, from a patient treated with antithyroid drugs. The chain's CDR3 is CASFPGVGTGVHEQYF. The CDR3 DNA reads TGTGCCAGCTTTCCCGGTGTAGGGACAGGTGTCCACGAGCAGTACTTC.